This T cell receptor beta chain was sequenced in a study of T cell repertoires in cytomegalovirus infection. Study background: Both recently identified HLA-C-restricted and well-studied HLA-B-restricted CMV epitopes were used in the study.

Using its own MiXCR run on the reads, TCRdb lists one record per CDR3 protein. The sample contains 95,000 to 120,000 distinct CDR3 sequences, about 30% of which appear only once. Notes on this clonotype: The antigen remains undetermined.

Whole-study findings and limits: Carriage of CMV together with the relevant HLA was identifiable through cumulative public TCR beta family frequency.

The sequenced sample was CD8+ T cells from cultured PBMCs, obtained from culture after CMV antigen stimulation. The TCR originated in a human donor in good health (CMV status not recorded). Some clones in this sample may be carry-over from other donors' samples.

The DNA of the CDR3 is TGCGCCAGCAGCCAAGATTGGGGACAGGGACTTCCGACTGAAGCTTTCTTT. Residues: CASSQDWGQGLPTEAFF. The chain links TRBV4-1 to TRBJ1-1, with TRBD1 identical over 9 bases. V was clipped by 0 bases and J by 5 bases; unmatched bases: 10. There are 17 residues in the CDR3. From germline, CDR1 is MGHRA and CDR2 YSYEKL.